This T cell receptor beta chain is drawn from a study of T cells in Graves' hyperthyroidism and ophthalmopathy. This clonotype has ten or more counts. Its antigen remains unidentified. The study's findings and limits: Blood held most thyroid clonotypes expanded above 0.001 frequency.

The junction had 4 bases not matched to a gene; V was cut back by 1 base and J by 4 bases. The CDR3 consists of 15 residues. Germline V CDR1 and CDR2: SGHTA, FQGNSA. RNA transcripts yielded amplified TCR beta CDR3 regions. The study used the HTBI primer set for a first-round RT-PCR of the TCR CDR3. TCRdb reprocessed the multiplex PCR reads via MiXCR and lists one record per CDR3 protein. This table has about 320,000 distinct CDR3 sequences, 16% appearing once. The genes are TRBV7-2 and TRBJ2-3; 8 nucleotides agree with TRBD2. Material for sequencing was blood. The sequence derives from a young man with Graves' hyperthyroidism. CDR3 bases: TGTGCCAGCAGCTTAGGTGATAGCGGGGCAGATACGCAGTATTTT. Protein product: CASSLGDSGADTQYF. The complete variable domain, with remaining parts taken from reference TRBV7-2 and TRBJ2-3, reads GAGVSQSPSNKVTEKGKDVELRCDPISGHTALYWYRQSLGQGLEFLIYFQGNSAPDKSGLPSDRFSAERTGGSVSTLTIQRTQQEDSAVYLCASSLGDSGADTQYFGPGTRLTVL.